The rows below give T cell receptor beta chains drawn from one sample of a study of cytomegalovirus exposure and HLA in healthy donors. Generated by immunoSEQ multiplex PCR, the TCRdb table keeps only in-frame clones and is missing some. Among some 130,000 clones listed, roughly 70% were seen once. The sequenced sample consisted of PBMCs. These receptors all come from a man aged 25-45 years in good health and CMV-seronegative. CDR3s include the opening cysteine and the closing phenylalanine or tryptophan. The D gene is left open where the match is weak. Rows may omit the clone size; those that give it use once, few, many or a size class.

V gene: TRBV27
clone size: -
J gene: TRBJ1-1
D gene: -
CDR3 protein: CASSFFGGTEAFF
CDR3 DNA: TGTGCCAGCAGTTTCTTCGGCGGGACTGAAGCTTTCTTT

V gene: TRBV9
clone size: -
J gene: TRBJ2-5
D gene: TRBD2
CDR3 protein: CASSLLAGGLETQYF
CDR3 DNA: TGTGCCAGCAGCTTGCTAGCGGGGGGCCTGGAGACCCAGTACTTC

V gene: TRBV5-1
clone size: -
J gene: TRBJ2-7
D gene: -
CDR3 protein: CASSRPSAELDEQYF
CDR3 DNA: TGCGCCAGCAGCCGCCCGAGCGCCGAGTTAGACGAGCAGTACTTC

V gene: TRBV15
clone size: -
J gene: TRBJ2-1
D gene: TRBD2
CDR3 protein: CATSSSGLAGNEQFF
CDR3 DNA: TGTGCCACCAGCAGCTCGGGACTAGCGGGAAATGAGCAGTTCTTC

V gene: TRBV15
clone size: -
J gene: TRBJ2-1
D gene: -
CDR3 protein: CATSQGLMDNEQFF
CDR3 DNA: TGTGCCACCAGCCAGGGACTCATGGACAATGAGCAGTTCTTC

V gene: TRBV29-1
clone size: -
J gene: TRBJ2-5
D gene: TRBD1
CDR3 protein: CSGQGAAETQYF
CDR3 DNA: TGCAGCGGACAGGGGGCCGCAGAGACCCAGTACTTC

V gene: TRBV4-3
clone size: -
J gene: TRBJ1-2
D gene: -
CDR3 protein: CASSQDYRESGYTF
CDR3 DNA: TGCGCCAGCAGCCAAGATTATCGGGAGTCTGGCTACACCTTC

V gene: TRBV14
clone size: -
J gene: TRBJ2-7
D gene: -
CDR3 protein: CASSQPYRGGANEQYF
CDR3 DNA: TGTGCCAGCAGCCAACCCTACCGAGGGGGGGCAAACGAGCAGTACTTC

V gene: TRBV12-5
clone size: -
J gene: TRBJ2-7
D gene: TRBD2
CDR3 protein: CASGTGLAETIFYEQYF
CDR3 DNA: TGTGCTAGTGGTACCGGACTAGCGGAGACTATTTTCTACGAGCAGTACTTC

V gene: TRBV18
clone size: -
J gene: TRBJ1-1
D gene: -
CDR3 protein: CASSSDRIPNTEAFF
CDR3 DNA: TGTGCCAGCTCATCAGACAGGATACCGAACACTGAAGCTTTCTTT

V gene: TRBV7-9
clone size: -
J gene: TRBJ2-2
D gene: -
CDR3 protein: CASSFNSGIGELFF
CDR3 DNA: TGTGCCAGCAGCTTTAATTCGGGGATCGGGGAGCTGTTTTTT

V gene: TRBV7-9
clone size: -
J gene: TRBJ2-2
D gene: TRBD2
CDR3 protein: CASSPGLAGNTGELFF
CDR3 DNA: TGTGCCAGCAGCCCCGGACTAGCGGGGAACACCGGGGAGCTGTTTTTT

V gene: TRBV9
clone size: few
J gene: TRBJ2-3
D gene: -
CDR3 protein: CASSPSRGSTDTQYF
CDR3 DNA: TGTGCCAGCAGCCCCAGTAGGGGGAGCACAGATACGCAGTATTTT

V gene: TRBV6-4
clone size: -
J gene: TRBJ2-3
D gene: -
CDR3 protein: CASSVTQTDTQYF
CDR3 DNA: TGTGCCAGCAGTGTTACTCAAACAGATACGCAGTATTTT

V gene: TRBV7-9
clone size: few
J gene: TRBJ2-1
D gene: -
CDR3 protein: CASSIGRGGNEQFF
CDR3 DNA: TGTGCCAGCAGTATCGGGCGGGGTGGTAATGAGCAGTTCTTC

V gene: TRBV29-1
clone size: -
J gene: TRBJ2-7
D gene: -
CDR3 protein: CSVEIGQSYEQYF
CDR3 DNA: TGCAGCGTTGAGATTGGACAGTCCTACGAGCAGTACTTC

V gene: TRBV25-1
clone size: -
J gene: TRBJ2-7
D gene: TRBD2
CDR3 protein: CASSAGGLAGSYEQYF
CDR3 DNA: TGTGCCAGCAGTGCGGGCGGGCTAGCGGGCTCCTACGAGCAGTACTTC

V gene: TRBV5-1
clone size: -
J gene: TRBJ2-7
D gene: TRBD1
CDR3 protein: CASSQDREEQYF
CDR3 DNA: TGCGCCAGCAGCCAGGACAGGGAGGAGCAGTACTTC

V gene: TRBV18
clone size: -
J gene: TRBJ2-5
D gene: -
CDR3 protein: CASSLDTQETQYF
CDR3 DNA: TGTGCCAGCTCACTAGACACCCAAGAGACCCAGTACTTC

V gene: TRBV10-3
clone size: -
J gene: TRBJ1-5
D gene: -
CDR3 protein: CAISEKAGPFGQPQHF
CDR3 DNA: TGTGCCATCAGTGAGAAGGCAGGGCCTTTTGGTCAGCCCCAGCATTTT

V gene: TRBV6-6
clone size: -
J gene: TRBJ2-4
D gene: TRBD2
CDR3 protein: CASNLAGGNIQYF
CDR3 DNA: TGTGCCAGCAACCTAGCGGGAGGGAACATTCAGTACTTC

V gene: TRBV6-6
clone size: -
J gene: TRBJ2-1
D gene: TRBD1
CDR3 protein: CASSGVVGTDNEQFF
CDR3 DNA: TGTGCCAGCAGTGGGGTGGTTGGGACAGACAATGAGCAGTTCTTC

V gene: TRBV13
clone size: -
J gene: TRBJ2-2
D gene: -
CDR3 protein: CASSLVIGTPSTGELFF
CDR3 DNA: TGTGCCAGCAGCTTAGTAATTGGGACACCAAGCACCGGGGAGCTGTTTTTT

V gene: TRBV5-4
clone size: -
J gene: TRBJ2-7
D gene: TRBD2
CDR3 protein: CASSHGGGLGYEQYF
CDR3 DNA: TGTGCCAGCAGCCACGGCGGGGGGCTAGGCTACGAGCAGTACTTC

V gene: TRBV11-2
clone size: -
J gene: TRBJ1-2
D gene: -
CDR3 protein: CASSFGGSANYGYTF
CDR3 DNA: TGTGCCAGCAGCTTTGGAGGGTCAGCCAACTATGGCTACACCTTC

V gene: TRBV7-9
clone size: -
J gene: TRBJ2-5
D gene: -
CDR3 protein: CASSLARGQETQYF
CDR3 DNA: TGTGCCAGCAGCTTAGCCAGGGGCCAAGAGACCCAGTACTTC

V gene: TRBV28
clone size: -
J gene: TRBJ1-2
D gene: TRBD1
CDR3 protein: CASSSTGGYDINYGYTF
CDR3 DNA: TGTGCCAGCAGTTCGACAGGGGGATACGATATTAACTATGGCTACACCTTC

V gene: TRBV27
clone size: -
J gene: TRBJ1-5
D gene: -
CDR3 protein: CASSPGGVQPQHF
CDR3 DNA: TGTGCCAGCAGCCCGGGGGGGGTTCAGCCCCAGCATTTT

V gene: TRBV7-2
clone size: -
J gene: TRBJ1-5
D gene: TRBD1
CDR3 protein: CASSLARDRENQPQHF
CDR3 DNA: TGTGCCAGCAGCTTAGCCCGGGACAGGGAAAATCAGCCCCAGCATTTT